There are many counts of the clone carrying this TCR beta chain. Its antigen is unknown. This sample is part of a study of regulatory T cells in long-lasting Graves disease. The study, taken as a whole, reports: Persistent-disease Graves' patients showed less TCR diversity than new cases. Persistent disease showed a preference for TRBV28, TRBJ1-2 and TRBJ2-5.

Time point described: persistent/refractory GD, antithyroid drugs over 5 years with positive TRAb. PBMC RNA served as the TCR library source. Arm-PCR of CDR3 regions with iRepertoire HTBI primers generated TCR beta libraries. In the authors' methods: From all samples, identification returned roughly 15 TRBJ and approximately 61 TRBV segments. One entry per CDR3 protein, called by TCRdb with MiXCR from the multiplex PCR reads. Here the V and J calls rest on TCRdb's processing, not on the authors' analysis. The table has a few hundred thousand distinct CDR3 sequences, over 20% seen once. V lost 7 bases and J lost 2; bases outside the gene matches: 8. Germline V gene lookup returns CDR1 MDHEN and CDR2 SYDVKM. The CDR3 sequence is 15 residues long.

The chain couples TRBV28 to TRBJ2-5, with 9 bases that match TRBD2. The receptor was isolated from a female donor with Graves disease. The sample in question was peripheral blood mononuclear cells (PBMCs), obtained when the disease was refractory, from a patient treated with antithyroid drugs. CDR3 region: CASTLGLAGQETQYF. DNA for the CDR3: TGTGCCAGCACCCTGGGGCTAGCGGGACAAGAGACCCAGTACTTC.